This is a list of T cell receptor beta chains from one sample in a study of T cell responses to AZD1222 COVID-19 vaccine. Profiling relied on immunoSEQ multiplex PCR, and the TCRdb table lists in-frame clones only, not all of them. The table lists fewer than 100,000 clones, around nine tenths of them singletons. The specimen comprised peripheral blood, sampled 28 days after the second AZD1222 dose. The receptors shown here come from an adult who received the AZD1222 COVID-19 vaccine. Both conserved end residues are trimmed from each CDR3. Not every row has a clone size; where given, it reads once, few, many or a size class.

>.|TRBV5-1
ASSLAGTGSGNTIY
>.|TRBV6-5
ASRGDRQTDTQY
>.|TRBV7-9
ASSLAIAGKETQY
>.|TRBV19
ASRDQGNTEAF
>.|TRBV11-2
ASSLGPPGAGNTIY
>.|TRBV28
ASSLSGASGNYEQY
>few|TRBV5-1
ASSRGTSGISDTQY
>once|TRBV5-1
ASSLAPLAGVQETQY
>.|TRBV2
ASSYAPGELF
>.|TRBV6-5
ASSWGQPMNTEAF
>.|TRBV7-3
ASSLLTRTDTQY
>few|TRBV19
ASRTSGRTSYNEQF
>.|TRBV5-1
ASSLEGQANYGYT
>.|TRBV12-5
ASAERKPTGELF